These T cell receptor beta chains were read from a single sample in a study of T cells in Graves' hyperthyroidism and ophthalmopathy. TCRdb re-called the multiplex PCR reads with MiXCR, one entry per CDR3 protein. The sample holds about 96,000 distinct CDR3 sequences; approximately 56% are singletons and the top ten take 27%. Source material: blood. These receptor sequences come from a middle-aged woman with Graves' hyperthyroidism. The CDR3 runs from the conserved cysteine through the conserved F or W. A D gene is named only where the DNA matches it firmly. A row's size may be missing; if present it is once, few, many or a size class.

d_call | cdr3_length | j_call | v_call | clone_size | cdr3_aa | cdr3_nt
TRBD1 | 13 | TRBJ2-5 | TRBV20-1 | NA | CGAGTGGQETQYF | TGCGGTGCCGGGACAGGGGGGCAAGAGACCCAGTACTTC
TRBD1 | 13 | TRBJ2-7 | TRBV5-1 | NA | CASSGTDYYEQYF | TGCGCCAGCAGCGGGACAGATTACTACGAGCAGTACTTC
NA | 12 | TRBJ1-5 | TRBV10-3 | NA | CAISESGAPQHF | TGTGCCATCAGTGAATCAGGGGCGCCCCAGCATTTT
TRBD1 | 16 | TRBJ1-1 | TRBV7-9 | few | CASSLGRTGGAPKAFF | TGTGCCAGCAGCTTGGGACGGACAGGGGGTGCCCCGAAAGCTTTCTTT
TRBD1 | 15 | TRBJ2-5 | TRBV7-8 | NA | CASSPRTGPGETQYF | TGTGCCAGCAGTCCCCGGACAGGCCCCGGGGAGACCCAGTACTTC
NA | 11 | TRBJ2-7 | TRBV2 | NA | CASRIDGEQYF | TGTGCCAGCAGGATAGACGGCGAGCAGTACTTC
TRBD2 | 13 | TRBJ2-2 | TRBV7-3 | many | CASSPREAGELFF | TGTGCCAGCAGCCCGCGGGAGGCCGGGGAGCTGTTTTTT
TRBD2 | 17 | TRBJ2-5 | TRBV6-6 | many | CASSFASGRAGKETQYF | TGTGCCAGCAGTTTTGCTAGCGGGAGGGCCGGGAAAGAGACCCAGTACTTC
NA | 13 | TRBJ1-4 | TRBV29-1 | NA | CSVGGGYGEKLFF | TGCAGCGTTGGTGGGGGCTACGGAGAAAAACTGTTTTTT
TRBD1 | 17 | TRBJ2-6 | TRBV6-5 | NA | CASSYSGQVSGANVLTF | TGTGCCAGCAGTTACTCGGGACAGGTCTCTGGGGCCAACGTCCTGACTTTC
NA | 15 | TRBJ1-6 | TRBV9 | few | CASSPSAGYNSPLHF | TGTGCCAGCAGCCCCTCGGCCGGCTATAATTCACCCCTCCACTTT
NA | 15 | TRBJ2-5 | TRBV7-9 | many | CASSPDFPREETQYF | TGTGCCAGCAGTCCGGACTTCCCTCGAGAAGAGACCCAGTACTTC
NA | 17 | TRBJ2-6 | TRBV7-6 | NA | CASSPTATGSGANVLTF | TGTGCCAGCAGCCCAACCGCCACGGGAAGTGGGGCCAACGTCCTGACTTTC
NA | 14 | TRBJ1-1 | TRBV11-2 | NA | CASREEGWNTEAFF | TGTGCCAGCCGGGAGGAGGGATGGAACACTGAAGCTTTCTTT
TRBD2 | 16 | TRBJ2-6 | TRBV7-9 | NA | CASSPGGGRVTYVLTF | TGTGCCAGCAGCCCCGGCGGCGGGAGGGTGACCTACGTCCTGACTTTC
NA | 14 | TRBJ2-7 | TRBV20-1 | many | CSARVRGFSYEQYF | TGCAGTGCTAGAGTCAGGGGTTTCTCCTACGAGCAGTACTTC
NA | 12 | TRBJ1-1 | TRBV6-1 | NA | CASSVQALEAFF | TGTGCCAGCTCGGTTCAGGCCCTTGAAGCTTTCTTT
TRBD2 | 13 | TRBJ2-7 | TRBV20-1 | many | CSAFGLAEYEQYF | TGCAGTGCTTTCGGACTAGCGGAGTACGAGCAGTACTTC
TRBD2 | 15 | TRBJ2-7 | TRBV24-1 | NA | CATSEGLAESYEQYF | TGTGCCACCAGTGAGGGACTAGCGGAGTCCTACGAGCAGTACTTC
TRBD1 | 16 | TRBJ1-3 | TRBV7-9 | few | CASSLGDRVAGNTIYF | TGTGCCAGCAGCTTAGGGGACAGGGTGGCTGGAAACACCATATATTTT
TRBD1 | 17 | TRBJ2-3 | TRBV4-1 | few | CASSQTGTGGRGDTQYF | TGCGCCAGCAGCCAAACCGGGACAGGGGGCAGGGGAGATACGCAGTATTTT
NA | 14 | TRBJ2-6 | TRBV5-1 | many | CASSGFSGANVLTF | TGCGCCAGCAGCGGATTCTCTGGGGCCAACGTCCTGACTTTC
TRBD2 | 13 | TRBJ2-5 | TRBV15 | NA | CATSTSGSETQYF | TGTGCCACCAGTACTAGCGGGAGTGAGACCCAGTACTTC